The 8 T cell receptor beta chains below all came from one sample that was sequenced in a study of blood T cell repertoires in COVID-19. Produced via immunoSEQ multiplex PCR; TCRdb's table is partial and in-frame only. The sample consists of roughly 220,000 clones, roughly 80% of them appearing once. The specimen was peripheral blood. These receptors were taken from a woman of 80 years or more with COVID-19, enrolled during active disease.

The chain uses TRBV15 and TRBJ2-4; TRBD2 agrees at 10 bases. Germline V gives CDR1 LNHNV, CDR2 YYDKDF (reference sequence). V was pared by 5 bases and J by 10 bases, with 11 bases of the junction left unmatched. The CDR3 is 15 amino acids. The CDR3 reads CATSHSSGLADIQYF. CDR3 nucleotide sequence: TGTGCCACCAGCCACTCAAGCGGACTAGCGGATATTCAGTACTTC. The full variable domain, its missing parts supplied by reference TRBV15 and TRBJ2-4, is DAMVIQNPRYQVTQFGKPVTLSCSQTLNHNVMYWYQQKSSQAPKLLFHYYDKDFNNEADTPDNFQSRRPNTSFCFLDIRSPGLGDTAMYLCATSHSSGLADIQYFGAGTRLSVL.

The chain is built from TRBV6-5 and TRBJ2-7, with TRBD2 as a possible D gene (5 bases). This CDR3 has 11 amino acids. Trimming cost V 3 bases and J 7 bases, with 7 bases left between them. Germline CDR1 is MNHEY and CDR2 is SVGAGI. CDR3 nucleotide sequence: TGTGCCAGCAGTTATCGCGGGGAGCAGTACTTC. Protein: CASSYRGEQYF.

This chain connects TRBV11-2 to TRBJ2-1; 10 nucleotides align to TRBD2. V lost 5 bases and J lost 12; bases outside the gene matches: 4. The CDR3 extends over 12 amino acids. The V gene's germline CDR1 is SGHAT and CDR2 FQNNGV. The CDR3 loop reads CASSLAGVGQFF. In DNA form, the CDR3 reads TGTGCCAGCAGCCTAGCGGGAGTGGGGCAGTTCTTC. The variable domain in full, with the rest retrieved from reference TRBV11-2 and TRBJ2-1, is EAGVAQSPRYKIIEKRQSVAFWCNPISGHATLYWYQQILGQGPKLLIQFQNNGVVDDSQLPKDRFSAERLKGVDSTLKIQPAKLEDSAVYLCASSLAGVGQFFGPGTRLTVL.

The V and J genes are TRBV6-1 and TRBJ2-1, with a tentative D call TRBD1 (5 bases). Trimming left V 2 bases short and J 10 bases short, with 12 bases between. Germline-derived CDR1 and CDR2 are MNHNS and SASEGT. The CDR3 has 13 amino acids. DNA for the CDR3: TGTGCCAGCAGTGAAAGTCAGGGTTTGGAGCAGTTCTTC. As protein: CASSESQGLEQFF.

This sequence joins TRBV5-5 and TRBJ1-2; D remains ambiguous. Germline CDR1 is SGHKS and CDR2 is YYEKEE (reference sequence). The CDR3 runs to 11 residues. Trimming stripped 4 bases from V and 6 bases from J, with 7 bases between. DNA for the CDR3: TGTGCCAGCAGCCCAAACAATGGCTACACCTTC. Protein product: CASSPNNGYTF.

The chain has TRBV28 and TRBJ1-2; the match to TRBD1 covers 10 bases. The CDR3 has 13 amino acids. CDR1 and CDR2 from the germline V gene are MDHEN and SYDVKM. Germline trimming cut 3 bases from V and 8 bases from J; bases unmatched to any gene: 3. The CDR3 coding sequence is TGTGCCAGCAGTTTGACAGGGGGCAGAGGCTACACCTTC. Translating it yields CASSLTGGRGYTF.

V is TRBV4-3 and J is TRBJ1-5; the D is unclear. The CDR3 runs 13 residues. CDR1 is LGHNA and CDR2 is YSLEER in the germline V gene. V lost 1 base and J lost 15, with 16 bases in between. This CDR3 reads CASSQGVNSLLHF. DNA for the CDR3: TGCGCCAGCAGCCAAGGAGTCAACAGCCTCTTGCATTTT.

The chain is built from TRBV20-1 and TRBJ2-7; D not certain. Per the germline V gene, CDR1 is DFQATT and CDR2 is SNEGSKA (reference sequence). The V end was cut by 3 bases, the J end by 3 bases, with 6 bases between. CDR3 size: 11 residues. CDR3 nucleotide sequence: TGCAGTGCTAGGCAGTACTACGAGCAGTACTTC. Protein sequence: CSARQYYEQYF.